This T cell receptor beta chain was observed in a study of T cell changes during pregnancy in multiple sclerosis. The table came from immunoSEQ multiplex PCR; TCRdb's copy has only in-frame clones and leaves some out. The table records roughly 89,000 clones, about 94% of them present only once. The count of this clone is one. The TCR sequence derives from a female donor with multiple sclerosis, enrolled in a pregnancy study. The sample consisted of peripheral blood, taken in the third trimester of pregnancy.

CDR3 nucleotide sequence: TGTGCCAGCAGCTTCCTTACGCGGAGTTTTAATGAAAAACTGTTTTTT. Its translation: CASSFLTRSFNEKLFF. This chain joins TRBV7-9 and TRBJ1-4; the D is unclear. The CDR3 runs 16 residues. Germline V gene data show CDR1 as SEHNR and CDR2 as FQNEAQ (reference sequence). The V end lost 3 bases, the J end lost 4 bases, and 15 bases lay between the germline ends.